This entry lists 26 T cell receptor beta chains sequenced from one sample in a study of tissue T cells after allogeneic stem cell transplantation. Time point given: mouse harvest day 14 after allogeneic transplant. Mouse grafts combined 10^7 T-cell-depleted bone marrow cells with 10^6 splenic CD5+ T cells. The repertoire was sequenced with immunoSEQ multiplex PCR; TCRdb's copy has only in-frame clones and lacks some. The data show approximately 2,000 clones, roughly two fifths seen once. The specimen sequenced was gut tissue. The receptors were gathered from a female BALB/c mouse given C57BL/6 T cells with graft-versus-host disease after an allogeneic hematopoietic cell transplant.

With regard to this clone: The genes and germline here are from mouse. Read data end 1 residue before the CDR3 end; the end is taken from the germline J gene. The rearrangement joins TRBV23 to TRBJ2-4; the table's D call, TRBD1, was not checked against the DNA. Germline CDR1 is KGHTA and CDR2 is FQNQQP. There are 14 residues in the CDR3. The CDR3 DNA, read in part, is TGCTCCAGCAGTCAACAGGGGAGTCAAAACACCTTGTAC. Translation gives CSSSQQGSQNTLY. The complete CDR3 protein is CSSSQQGSQNTLYF.

Note on this clone: The gene names given are mouse names. The CDR3 end lies 1 residue beyond the end of the read and is filled in from the germline J gene. The chain combines TRBV12-1 with TRBJ2-4, with TRBD1 matching 7 bases. CDR3 length: 13 residues. Losses at the gene ends were 4 bases for V and 4 bases for J; bases not matched to a gene: 4. CDR1 is SGHSN and CDR2 is HYEKVE in the germline V gene. The CDR3 spells CASSGQAKNTLYF. The DNA read from the CDR3 is TGTGCCAGCTCCGGACAGGCCAAAAACACCTTGTAC.

This clone is large (0.1 to 1%) within its sample. Mouse names are used for the genes. The read gets to within 1 residue of the CDR3 end, and the germline J gene fills in the rest. This sequence joins TRBV13-3 and TRBJ2-7; 13 bases line up with TRBD2. The V gene end was trimmed by 5 bases and the J gene end by 3 bases; junction bases not matched to a gene: 2. This CDR3 is built from 14 residues. Germline V CDR1 and CDR2: NNHDY, SYVADS. CDR3: CASSGDWGGYEQYF. Partial CDR3 DNA: TGTGCCAGCAGCGGGGACTGGGGGGGCTATGAACAGTAC.

This clone turned up a few times. The germline and genes are mouse ones. CDR3 region: CASSLSGQGSYEQYF. The covered CDR3 bases are TGTGCTAGCAGTTTATCTGGACAGGGTTCCTATGAACAGTAC. The chain is built from TRBV29 and TRBJ2-7; 8 bases map to TRBD1. The read terminates 1 residue before the CDR3 end, so the remaining end is supplied by the germline J gene. Germline-derived CDR1 and CDR2 are MSHET and SYDVDS. The CDR3 loop spans 15 amino acids. The ends lost 0 bases at V and 1 base at J; junction bases unmatched: 2.

This clone was seen more than once but under ten times. The gene names given are mouse names. Sequencing ends 1 residue short of the CDR3 end; the germline J gene provides the rest. V is TRBV26 and J is TRBJ2-1; no firm D call. The V end lost 2 bases, the J end lost 10 bases, and 3 bases lay between the germline ends. Per germline, CDR1 KGHPV and CDR2 FQNQEV (reference sequence). CDR3 length: 10 residues. The part of the CDR3 DNA that was read is TGTGCCAGCAGTCTGAGAGAGCAGTTC. Encoded protein: CASSLREQF. The complete CDR3 protein is CASSLREQFF.

Comments on this clone: Gene names follow the mouse nomenclature. The CDR3 extends 1 residue past the end of the read, so its final part is completed from the germline J gene. V is TRBV26 and J is TRBJ1-4; D is uncertain. Trimming stripped 4 bases from V and 0 bases from J, with 3 bases between. Germline V CDR1 and CDR2: KGHPV, FQNQEV (reference sequence). The length of the CDR3 is 13 residues. The chain's CDR3 is CASSPISNERLFF. The DNA read from the CDR3 is TGTGCCAGCAGTCCAATTTCCAACGAAAGATTATTT.

This clone was recorded a few times. The gene names given are mouse names. Read data end 1 residue before the CDR3 end; the end is taken from the germline J gene. The rearrangement joins TRBV15 to TRBJ2-7; TRBD1 matches 9 bases. Germline assignment: CDR1 SGHND and CDR2 FRSKSL. V dropped 6 bases and J dropped 0; count of bases not matched to a gene: 3. The CDR3 consists of 14 residues. The CDR3 reads CASSEGQGSYEQYF. The DNA read from the CDR3 is TGTGCCAGCAGCGAGGGACAGGGCTCCTATGAACAGTAC.

This clone is labeled as large (0.1 to 1%). The gene names here belong to mouse. The missing CDR3 end, 1 residue past where the read stops, is filled in from the germline J gene. V usage is TRBV12-1 and J usage is TRBJ2-7; 7 bases align to TRBD1. CDR1 is SGHSN and CDR2 is HYEKVE in the germline V gene. J gave up 2 bases and V 0 bases, and 0 bases lay outside the gene matches. There are 13 residues in the CDR3. CDR3 protein: CASSLGTAYEQYF. CDR3 DNA (partial): TGTGCCAGCTCTCTCGGGACAGCCTATGAACAGTAC.

Remarks on this clone: Gene names and germline refer to mouse. The read ends 1 residue early relative to the CDR3; the germline J gene fills the gap. V gene TRBV13-3 combines with J gene TRBJ2-4, with a weak D call TRBD2 (6 bases). This CDR3 is 15 amino acids long. Germline loops: CDR1 NNHDY, CDR2 SYVADS. The V and J ends lost 1 base and 0 bases respectively, with 9 bases between them. The chain's CDR3 is CASSDSWGSQNTLYF. The CDR3 DNA, read in part, is TGTGCCAGCAGTGATTCCTGGGGCAGTCAAAACACCTTGTAC.

This clone was observed a few times. The genes and germline here are from mouse. The CDR3 goes on 1 residue after the read ends, and that part is filled in from the germline J gene. Other DNA sequences from this sample encode an identical CDR3 as well. The chain is built from TRBV3 and TRBJ2-7; D not certain. The V end lost 0 bases, the J end lost 3 bases, and 6 bases lay between the germline ends. CDR3 length: 13 residues. Germline CDR1 and CDR2: SNHLY and FYNGKV (reference sequence). The covered CDR3 bases are TGTGCCAGCAGCTTAGCGGCCAACTATGAACAGTAC. Encoded protein: CASSLAANYEQY. The CDR3 as a whole reads CASSLAANYEQYF. Looking up the rest from reference TRBV3 and TRBJ2-7 gives the full variable domain: GPKVLQIPSHQIIDMGQMVTLNCDPVSNHLYFYWYKQILGQQMEFLVNFYNGKVMEKSKLFKDQFSVERPDGSYFTLKIQPTALEDSAVYFCASSLAANYEQYFGPGTRLTVL.

Points on this clone: Genes and germline come from the mouse. The read is 1 residue too short to cover the CDR3 end, so that end is filled in from the germline J gene. The chain combines TRBV26 with TRBJ1-3; D gene ambiguous. Trimming pared 0 bases from V and 0 bases from J, leaving 6 bases between. Germline CDR1 KGHPV, CDR2 FQNQEV (reference sequence). This CDR3 comprises 15 residues. The CDR3 bases that were read are TGTGCCAGCAGTCTGTCGTCAGATTCTGGAAATACGCTCTAT. Its translation: CASSLSSDSGNTLY. The CDR3, in full, reads CASSLSSDSGNTLYF.

This clone occurred a few times. Here the gene names and germline are mouse. Partial CDR3 DNA: TGTGCCAGCAGTAGCCCTAGACTGGGGGTCTATGAACAGTAC. This codes for CASSSPRLGVYEQY. The whole CDR3 reads CASSSPRLGVYEQYF. The chain joins TRBV19 to TRBJ2-7; 9 bases are a match to TRBD2. The read halts 1 residue ahead of the CDR3 end, with the missing end drawn from the germline J gene. Looked up from germline, CDR1 is FNHDT and CDR2 is SITEND (reference sequence). After removal of 3 bases from V and 3 bases from J, the junction contained 7 bases not matched to a gene. The CDR3 is 15 amino acids.

In this sample, this clone turned up once. These gene names are mouse names. The read halts 1 residue ahead of the CDR3 end, with the missing end drawn from the germline J gene. The J gene is TRBJ1-6, the V gene TRBV5; D call uncertain. TRBJ1-6 is annotated as an ORF whose role is uncertain. CDR1 LGHNA and CDR2 YNLKQL come from the germline V gene (reference sequence). Trimming took off 0 bases at V and 3 bases at J, with 3 bases between the two ends. The CDR3 is 14 residues long. The DNA read from the CDR3 is TGTGCCAGCAGCCAAGACAGCTATAATTCGCCCCTCTAC. It yields the protein CASSQDSYNSPLY. The full CDR3 is CASSQDSYNSPLYF.

With regard to this clone: The gene symbols are mouse symbols. The read finishes 1 residue shy of the CDR3 end, and the germline J gene is used to complete it. This chain links TRBV5 with TRBJ1-6; unclear D gene. TRBJ1-6 is placed among ORFs of uncertain function. V was cut by 0 bases and J by 0 bases, with 3 bases left in between. There are 15 residues in the CDR3. Germline CDR1 is LGHNA and CDR2 is YNLKQL (reference sequence). The CDR3 loop is CASSQENSYNSPLYF. CDR3 DNA (partial): TGTGCCAGCAGCCAAGAGAATTCCTATAATTCGCCCCTCTAC.

For this clone: Mouse gene names and germline throughout. Read data end 1 residue before the CDR3 end; the end is taken from the germline J gene. The chain employs TRBV3 and TRBJ1-1; TRBD1 matches 7 bases. Germline V gene lookup returns CDR1 SNHLY and CDR2 FYNGKV (reference sequence). CDR3 length: 13 amino acids. The ends lost 4 bases at V and 1 base at J; junction bases unmatched: 0. The covered CDR3 bases are TGTGCCAGCAGCTGGGACAGAAACACAGAAGTCTTC. Translation gives CASSWDRNTEVF. The CDR3 as a whole reads CASSWDRNTEVFF.

Notes on this clone: This likely traces to a read error, being one base from a far larger clone. The genes are named according to mouse. Read coverage stops 1 residue before the CDR3 terminus; the germline J gene supplies the remainder. The chain uses TRBV13-2 and TRBJ2-7; the match to TRBD2 covers 8 bases. V trimming: 2 bases; J trimming: 0 bases; junction bases outside the gene matches: 1. CDR1 and CDR2 (germline): NNHNN, SYGAGS (reference sequence). This CDR3 spans 14 amino acids. The CDR3 protein is CASGDWGDSYEQYF. The CDR3 bases that were read are TGTGCCAGCGGTGACTGGGGGGACTCCTATGAACAGTAC.

Comments on this clone: Gene names are the mouse ones. The CDR3 end lies 1 residue beyond the end of the read and is filled in from the germline J gene. The chain combines TRBV26 with TRBJ1-4; the D is unclear. The CDR3 is made up of 13 amino acids. The ends were cut back, 2 bases at V and 3 bases at J, with 4 bases in the middle. Germline assignment: CDR1 KGHPV and CDR2 FQNQEV (reference sequence). CDR3 in amino acids: CASSLGPNERLFF. CDR3 bases read: TGTGCCAGCAGTCTGGGGCCCAACGAAAGATTATTT.

Points on this clone: Gene names and germline match the mouse. The read ends 1 residue early relative to the CDR3; the germline J gene fills the gap. This sequence joins TRBV3 and TRBJ2-7; D may be TRBD2 (6 bases). Trimming removed 3 bases from V and 1 base from J, with 10 bases in between. This CDR3 comprises 14 residues. CDR1 and CDR2 (germline): SNHLY, FYNGKV (reference sequence). The CDR3: CASSLAGGSYEQYF. Partial CDR3 DNA: TGTGCCAGCAGCTTGGCGGGGGGATCCTATGAACAGTAC.

On this clone: Mouse gene names and germline throughout. The CDR3 end is not reached by the read, which stops 1 residue before it; the germline J gene fills it in. V is TRBV15 and J is TRBJ2-4; D is unclear. This CDR3 region has 12 residues. Germline V gene data show CDR1 as SGHND and CDR2 as FRSKSL. Between the trimmed V and J ends, which lost 7 bases and 0 bases, there was a span of 5 bases. Partial CDR3 DNA: TGTGCCAGCACCCCTAGTCAAAACACCTTGTAC. Protein product: CASTPSQNTLY. The CDR3 in full is CASTPSQNTLYF.

With regard to this clone: Germline and genes: mouse. Read data end 1 residue before the CDR3 end; the end is taken from the germline J gene. The chain is built from TRBV26 and TRBJ1-2; D is uncertain. The CDR3 length is 13 residues. Trimming stripped 0 bases from V and 1 base from J, with 3 bases between. Germline CDR1 is KGHPV and CDR2 is FQNQEV (reference sequence). The part of the CDR3 DNA that was read is TGTGCCAGCAGTCTGTCACAAAACTCCGACTACACC. This codes for CASSLSQNSDYT. The entire CDR3 protein is CASSLSQNSDYTF.

About this clone: Genes and germline are mouse. The CDR3 extends 1 residue past the end of the read, so its final part is completed from the germline J gene. The gene calls are TRBV26 and TRBJ1-2, with TRBD1 matching over 9 bases. The V and J ends lost 2 bases and 4 bases, in that order; junction bases with no gene match: 2. CDR1 is KGHPV, CDR2 FQNQEV, per germline (reference sequence). CDR3 length: 14 residues. The CDR3 sequence is CASSLTGGRSDYTF. The sequenced CDR3 bases are TGTGCCAGCAGTCTGACAGGGGGCCGCTCCGACTACACC.

As regards this clone: The genes and germline here are from mouse. Coverage ceases 1 residue before the CDR3 finishes, and the germline J gene fills in the end. The V and J genes are TRBV26 and TRBJ1-2, with unresolved D. Germline V lookup: CDR1 KGHPV, CDR2 FQNQEV (reference sequence). This CDR3 is built from 13 residues. Trimming took 4 bases from V and 0 from J, leaving 6 bases between them. The CDR3 loop is CASSPTANSDYTF. CDR3 DNA (partial): TGTGCCAGCAGTCCTACAGCAAACTCCGACTACACC.

Remarks on this clone: Germline and genes: mouse. Read coverage stops 1 residue before the CDR3 terminus; the germline J gene supplies the remainder. This chain links TRBV26 with TRBJ2-2; D call uncertain. There are 13 residues in the CDR3. Germline V gives CDR1 KGHPV, CDR2 FQNQEV (reference sequence). V dropped 0 bases and J dropped 1 base, with 0 bases sitting between them. The CDR3 DNA, read in part, is TGTGCCAGCAGTCTGTCAAACACCGGGCAGCTCTAC. Its translation: CASSLSNTGQLY. The whole CDR3 reads CASSLSNTGQLYF. Variable domain in full (rest from reference TRBV26 and TRBJ2-2): NSKVIQTPRYLVKGQGQKAKMRCIPEKGHPVVFWYQQNKNNEFKFLINFQNQEVLQQIDMTEKRFSAECPSNSPCSLEIQSSEAGDSALYLCASSLSNTGQLYFGEGSKLTVL.

Concerning this clone: The gene names here belong to mouse. The read terminates 1 residue before the CDR3 end, so the remaining end is supplied by the germline J gene. The chain joins TRBV3 to TRBJ1-4; D is unclear. The germline V gene has CDR1 SNHLY and CDR2 FYNGKV (reference sequence). The V end lost 5 bases, the J end lost 3 bases, and 7 bases lay between the germline ends. The CDR3 sequence is 13 residues long. The part of the CDR3 DNA that was read is TGTGCCAGCAGCCCAACAACCAACGAAAGATTATTT. As protein: CASSPTTNERLF. The entire CDR3 protein reads CASSPTTNERLFF.

Note on this clone: All gene names here are mouse names. The DNA ends 1 residue before the CDR3 does, and the rest of the CDR3 is filled in from the germline J gene. The chain is built from TRBV26 and TRBJ1-3, with 7 positions matching TRBD1. Germline V CDR1 and CDR2: KGHPV, FQNQEV (reference sequence). V gave up 4 bases and J gave up 4 bases; unmatched junction bases: 4. CDR3 length: 14 residues. The CDR3 DNA, read in part, is TGTGCCAGCAGTCGAAGGGGGCGAGGAAATACGCTCTAT. Encoded protein: CASSRRGRGNTLY. The whole CDR3 sequence is CASSRRGRGNTLYF.

A few counts support this clone. These gene names are mouse names. Read coverage stops 1 residue before the CDR3 terminus; the germline J gene supplies the remainder. The chain joins TRBV26 to TRBJ1-6; TRBD1 might be the D (6 bases). TRBJ1-6 is reported as an ORF; its role is uncertain. Germline V gives CDR1 KGHPV, CDR2 FQNQEV (reference sequence). The CDR3 runs to 16 residues. Trimming took 4 bases from V and 0 from J, leaving 10 bases between them. Incomplete CDR3 DNA: TGTGCCAGCAGTCCCCGGACAGATTCCTATAATTCGCCCCTCTAC. Protein product: CASSPRTDSYNSPLY. The whole CDR3 sequence reads CASSPRTDSYNSPLYF.